The 29 T cell receptor beta chains reported below all come from one sample, sequenced in a study of response to subunit inactivated influenza vaccine. MiXCR, run by TCRdb on the RT-PCR reads, gives a single entry per CDR3 protein. Among some 800,000 distinct CDR3 sequences, 21% were seen once, and the ten largest hold 10%. The source material was PBMCs from blood, sampled approximately 5 days after vaccination. These receptors were collected from a man aged 45-60 years who received an inactivated influenza vaccine.

This clonotype was seen more than once but under ten times. The V gene is TRBV7-9, the J gene TRBJ1-1; D unclear. Germline V CDR1 and CDR2: SEHNR, FQNEAQ (reference sequence). The CDR3 has 12 residues. V was cut by 5 bases and J by 10 bases, with 14 bases left in between. CDR3: CASSPELGSAFF. The CDR3 DNA reads as TGTGCCAGCAGCCCTGAGTTGGGGTCAGCTTTCTTT.

V is TRBV5-6 and J is TRBJ1-2; 7 bases map to TRBD1. CDR1 is SGHDT and CDR2 is YYEEEE in the germline V gene. The CDR3 runs 15 residues. V dropped 5 bases and J dropped 0; count of bases not matched to a gene: 7. The CDR3 loop is CASRFTGQPNYGYTF. The CDR3 coding sequence is TGTGCCAGCAGATTTACGGGACAGCCTAACTATGGCTACACCTTC.

The chain recombines TRBV20-1 with TRBJ1-1; the D gene is possibly TRBD1 (5 bases). The CDR3 sequence is 16 residues long. Germline V gene sequence: CDR1 DFQATT, CDR2 SNEGSKA (reference sequence). Trimming pared 6 bases from V and 0 bases from J, leaving 20 bases between. CDR3 protein: CSANGAETIMNTEAFF. As DNA, the CDR3 is TGCAGTGCCAATGGGGCAGAAACGATAATGAACACTGAAGCTTTCTTT.

This clonotype has a handful of counts. The gene calls are TRBV10-3 and TRBJ1-2; the match to TRBD1 covers 7 bases. Trimming at V came to 3 bases and at J to 6 bases, leaving 4 bases not matched to a gene. The CDR3 contains 13 residues. Germline-derived CDR1 and CDR2 are ENHRY and SYGVKD. CDR3 sequence (DNA): TGTGCCATCAGTGAACAGGGGACGGATGGCTACACCTTC. Amino acids: CAISEQGTDGYTF.

The V and J genes are TRBV6-4 and TRBJ2-1, with TRBD1 identical over 7 bases. The CDR3 is made up of 16 amino acids. J gave up 4 bases and V 3 bases, and 9 bases lay outside the gene matches. Germline values: CDR1 MRHNA, CDR2 SNTAGT. CDR3 sequence reads: CASSDLPGGNYNEQFF. Here the CDR3 DNA reads TGTGCCAGCAGTGATTTACCAGGGGGAAATTACAATGAGCAGTTCTTC.

The V call is TRBV5-1, the J call TRBJ2-2, with 12 bases aligning to TRBD1. Germline assignment: CDR1 SGHRS and CDR2 YFSETQ. CDR3 length: 20 amino acids. J was trimmed by 0 bases and V by 4 bases; bases with no gene match: 13. CDR3 DNA sequence: TGCGCCAGCAGCCTAAGCCGGGACAGGGGGCGCGAGGCGAACACCGGGGAGCTGTTTTTT. Translation: CASSLSRDRGREANTGELFF.

The chain recombines TRBV15 with TRBJ2-2; the D gene is possibly TRBD1 (5 bases). V was cut by 0 bases and J by 1 base, with 9 bases left in between. Germline CDR1 and CDR2: LNHNV and YYDKDF (reference sequence). The CDR3 length is 16 residues. The CDR3 region has the DNA TGTGCCACCAGCAGAGACAGGGTGAGGAACACCGGGGAGCTGTTTTTT. Translation: CATSRDRVRNTGELFF.

This clonotype appeared a few times. This chain's CDR3 is CSVALAGGYTNEQFF. The CDR3 nucleotides read TGCAGCGTTGCTTTGGCGGGGGGGTATACAAATGAGCAGTTCTTC. The genes are TRBV29-1 and TRBJ2-1; 9 positions match TRBD2. Germline assignment: CDR1 SQVTM and CDR2 ANQGSEA. The CDR3 length is 15 residues. The V and J ends lost 4 bases and 7 bases, in that order; junction bases with no gene match: 11.

The chain employs TRBV12-3 or TRBV12-4 and TRBJ2-2; D might be TRBD1 (6 bases). CDR3 length: 15 residues. V was trimmed by 4 bases and J by 8 bases, leaving 17 bases between them. CDR3 DNA: TGTGCCAGCAGTTCGATGGCAGGGGCTGGAGGGGAGCTGTTTTTT. This translates into CASSSMAGAGGELFF.

This clonotype came up many times. This chain connects TRBV7-8 to TRBJ2-1; the D is unclear. Germline CDR1 and CDR2: SGHVS and FQNEAQ. This CDR3 comprises 14 residues. V was pared by 1 base and J by 7 bases, with 11 bases between. CDR3 in amino acids: CASSLGSVGNEQFF. The CDR3, as DNA: TGTGCCAGCAGCTTAGGGTCAGTTGGGAATGAGCAGTTCTTC. The full variable domain, its missing parts supplied by reference TRBV7-8 and TRBJ2-1, is GAGVSQSPRYKVAKRGQDVALRCDPISGHVSLFWYQQALGQGPEFLTYFQNEAQLDKSGLPSDRFFAERPEGSVSTLKIQRTQQEDSAVYLCASSLGSVGNEQFFGPGTRLTVL.

This chain joins TRBV18 and TRBJ2-1, with a possible D match to TRBD1 (5 bases). Trimming took off 3 bases at V and 9 bases at J, with 24 bases between the two ends. The CDR3 runs to 17 residues. Germline V CDR1 and CDR2: KGHSH, LQKENI. The CDR3 loop is CASSPDDRFSTKGEQFF. CDR3 sequence (DNA): TGTGCCAGCTCACCTGACGACAGATTCTCGACCAAGGGTGAGCAGTTCTTC.

This clonotype was seen a few times. V usage is TRBV5-1 and J usage is TRBJ2-3; weak D call: TRBD1 (5 bases). Germline V gene data show CDR1 as SGHRS and CDR2 as YFSETQ. The CDR3 is 13 amino acids. V dropped 4 bases and J dropped 5 bases, with 11 bases sitting between them. The CDR3 bases are TGCGCCAGCAGCCAAGGGGCGGAAGATACGCAGTATTTT. Translating gives CASSQGAEDTQYF.

The chain uses TRBV29-1 and TRBJ1-2, with D possibly being TRBD1 (5 bases). CDR3 length: 13 residues. Germline V gene sequence: CDR1 SQVTM, CDR2 ANQGSEA. V lost 2 bases, J lost 4 bases, and 11 bases lay in between. The CDR3, as DNA: TGCAGCGTTGAAAGTGGTAGGGGCTATGGCTACACCTTC. It encodes CSVESGRGYGYTF.

This clonotype has a count of ten or more. The rearrangement links TRBV5-4 to TRBJ2-7, with 7 bases lining up with TRBD1. The CDR3 has 12 residues. Germline V gene data show CDR1 as SGHNT and CDR2 as YYREEE (reference sequence). With V trimmed by 4 bases and J by 4 bases, 2 bases remained unmatched. The CDR3 region has the DNA TGTGCCAGCAGCAAACAGGGGTACGAGCAGTACTTC. As protein: CASSKQGYEQYF.

This clonotype occurred many times. This chain links TRBV20-1 with TRBJ1-3; tentative D call: TRBD1 (5 bases). Germline values: CDR1 DFQATT, CDR2 SNEGSKA (reference sequence). Trimming stripped 6 bases from V and 2 bases from J, with 14 bases between. This CDR3 is built from 14 residues. The DNA of the CDR3 is TGCAGTGCGCCGGGACGGGGGGCTGGAAACACCATATATTTT. It encodes CSAPGRGAGNTIYF.

Ten or more counts support this clonotype. This rearrangement joins TRBV12-3 or TRBV12-4 to TRBJ1-3; D is uncertain. This CDR3 is 13 amino acids long. V lost 6 bases, J lost 8 bases, and 14 bases lay in between. CDR3 DNA sequence: TGTGCCAGCAGGAGGGTACCCGGGGACACCATATATTTT. Translated: CASRRVPGDTIYF.

This clonotype was counted ten times or more. The chain is built from TRBV3-1 and TRBJ1-4; D not resolved. This CDR3 comprises 15 residues. Germline V gene sequence: CDR1 LGHDT, CDR2 YNNKEL (reference sequence). Trimming removed 0 bases from V and 0 bases from J, with 5 bases in between. The CDR3 region is CASSQDGATNEKLFF. CDR3 sequence (DNA): TGTGCCAGCAGCCAAGACGGAGCAACTAATGAAAAACTGTTTTTT.

The genes are TRBV20-1 and TRBJ2-2; weak D call: TRBD1 (5 bases). Germline V gene data show CDR1 as DFQATT and CDR2 as SNEGSKA (reference sequence). V lost 5 bases to trimming and J lost 1 base, with 17 bases between them. The CDR3 sequence is 16 residues long. CDR3 amino acids: CSAVKSGSQNTGELFF. As DNA, the CDR3 is TGCAGTGCTGTTAAGTCAGGGTCCCAGAACACCGGGGAGCTGTTTTTT.

This clonotype has more than one count but fewer than ten. This chain connects TRBV7-9 to TRBJ1-3; no firm D call. Germline lookup yields CDR1 SEHNR and CDR2 FQNEAQ (reference sequence). Between the trimmed V and J ends, which lost 1 base and 0 bases, there was a span of 10 bases. The CDR3 is 16 amino acids. The DNA of the CDR3 is TGTGCCAGCAGCTTAGACGGCAGAAGCTCTGGAAACACCATATATTTT. It yields the protein CASSLDGRSSGNTIYF.

The chain has TRBV20-1 and TRBJ2-5; 11 positions agree with TRBD1. CDR1 DFQATT and CDR2 SNEGSKA come from the germline V gene (reference sequence). J was trimmed by 7 bases and V by 5 bases; bases with no gene match: 9. The CDR3 has 14 amino acids. CDR3 DNA: TGCAGTGCTCCAAGGACAGGGGGCCGCGCGACCCAGTACTTC. Residues: CSAPRTGGRATQYF.

In its sample, this clonotype was seen a few times. The genes are TRBV7-2 and TRBJ1-5; D is unclear. The germline CDR1 and CDR2 sequences are SGHTA and FQGNSA. The CDR3 totals 13 residues. Trimming removed 5 bases from V and 6 bases from J, with 11 bases in between. CDR3 nucleotides: TGTGCCAGCAGCCCTCAGCGGTCTCAGCCCCAGCATTTT. Translation gives CASSPQRSQPQHF.

The rearrangement links TRBV2 to TRBJ1-5, with TRBD1 identical over 8 bases. CDR1 is SNHLY, CDR2 FYNNEI, per germline. This CDR3 is 15 amino acids long. V gave up 6 bases and J gave up 3 bases; unmatched junction bases: 7. CDR3 region: CASRGDRGLNQPQHF. The DNA for the CDR3 is TGTGCCAGCAGGGGAGACAGGGGTCTCAATCAGCCCCAGCATTTT.

The chain has TRBV5-6 and TRBJ2-2; maybe TRBD1 (5 bases). The CDR3 totals 16 residues. V lost 2 bases, J lost 0 bases, and 11 bases lay in between. Germline-derived CDR1 and CDR2 are SGHDT and YYEEEE. Written as DNA, the CDR3 is TGTGCCAGCAGCTTCTATCAGGGATCGAACACCGGGGAGCTGTTTTTT. The encoded protein is CASSFYQGSNTGELFF.

This sequence joins TRBV6-2 or TRBV6-3 and TRBJ2-7; TRBD2 matches at 8 bases. The CDR3 length is 16 residues. Trimming removed 3 bases from V and 4 bases from J; junction bases left unmatched: 11. The germline gives CDR1 MNHEY, CDR2 SVGEGT. As DNA, the CDR3 is TGTGCCAGCAGTTATGCCTCCGGGGGGGCCTGGTACGAGCAGTACTTC. Its translation: CASSYASGGAWYEQYF.

This clonotype was counted only a few times. The V gene is TRBV20-1, the J gene TRBJ2-7; 7 nucleotides agree with TRBD1. Germline loops: CDR1 DFQATT, CDR2 SNEGSKA (reference sequence). J was trimmed by 5 bases and V by 0 bases; bases with no gene match: 7. The CDR3 length is 14 residues. CDR3 nucleotide sequence: TGCAGTGCTAGAGACCGGGACAGACTGCACGAGCAGTACTTC. Its translation: CSARDRDRLHEQYF.

This clonotype has a handful of counts. The chain recombines TRBV5-1 with TRBJ2-7; unclear D gene. The CDR3 length is 14 residues. V lost 4 bases and J 9 bases, leaving 20 bases between the germline ends. Germline V gene data show CDR1 as SGHRS and CDR2 as YFSETQ. CDR3: CASSTASATDGQYF. In DNA form, the CDR3 reads TGCGCCAGCAGCACAGCCTCTGCCACTGATGGGCAGTACTTC.

The chain recombines TRBV25-1 with TRBJ1-3, with D possibly being TRBD1 (6 bases). Germline assignment: CDR1 MGHDK and CDR2 SYGVNS. Trimming removed 3 bases at V and 0 bases at J, with 9 bases between. The CDR3 loop spans 15 amino acids. The CDR3 DNA follows: TGTGCCAGCAGTGAGGGGACATTCTCTGGAAACACCATATATTTT. It specifies CASSEGTFSGNTIYF. The variable domain in full, completed from reference TRBV25-1 and TRBJ1-3, reads EADIYQTPRYLVIGTGKKITLECSQTMGHDKMYWYQQDPGMELHLIHYSYGVNSTEKGDLSSESTVSRIRTEHFPLTLESARPSHTSQYLCASSEGTFSGNTIYFGEGSWLTVV.

This clonotype has at least ten counts. The CDR3 DNA is TGTGCCAGCAGTTTGGCTCGGGATCAGCCCCAGCATTTT. Its protein is CASSLARDQPQHF. The chain combines TRBV12-3 or TRBV12-4 with TRBJ1-5; D unclear. The germline V and J ends were trimmed by 3 bases and 5 bases, with 8 bases remaining between them. The CDR3 runs 13 residues.

This clonotype was detected only a few times. V gene TRBV12-3 or TRBV12-4 combines with J gene TRBJ2-3, with D unresolved. Trimming stripped 6 bases from V and 2 bases from J, with 6 bases between. This CDR3 comprises 12 residues. The CDR3 DNA sequence: TGTGCCAGCAGGTGGACCACAGATACGCAGTATTTT. Protein sequence: CASRWTTDTQYF.